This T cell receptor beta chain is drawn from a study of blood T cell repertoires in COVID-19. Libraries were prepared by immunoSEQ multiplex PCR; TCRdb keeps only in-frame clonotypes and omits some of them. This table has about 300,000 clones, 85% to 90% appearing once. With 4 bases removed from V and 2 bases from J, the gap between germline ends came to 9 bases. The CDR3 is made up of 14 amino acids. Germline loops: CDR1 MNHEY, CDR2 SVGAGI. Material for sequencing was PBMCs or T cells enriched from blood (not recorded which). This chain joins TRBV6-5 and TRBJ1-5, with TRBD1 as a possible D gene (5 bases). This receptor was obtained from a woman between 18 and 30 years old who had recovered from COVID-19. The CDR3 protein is CASSWQGGNQPQHF. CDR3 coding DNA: TGTGCCAGCAGTTGGCAGGGCGGCAATCAGCCCCAGCATTTT.